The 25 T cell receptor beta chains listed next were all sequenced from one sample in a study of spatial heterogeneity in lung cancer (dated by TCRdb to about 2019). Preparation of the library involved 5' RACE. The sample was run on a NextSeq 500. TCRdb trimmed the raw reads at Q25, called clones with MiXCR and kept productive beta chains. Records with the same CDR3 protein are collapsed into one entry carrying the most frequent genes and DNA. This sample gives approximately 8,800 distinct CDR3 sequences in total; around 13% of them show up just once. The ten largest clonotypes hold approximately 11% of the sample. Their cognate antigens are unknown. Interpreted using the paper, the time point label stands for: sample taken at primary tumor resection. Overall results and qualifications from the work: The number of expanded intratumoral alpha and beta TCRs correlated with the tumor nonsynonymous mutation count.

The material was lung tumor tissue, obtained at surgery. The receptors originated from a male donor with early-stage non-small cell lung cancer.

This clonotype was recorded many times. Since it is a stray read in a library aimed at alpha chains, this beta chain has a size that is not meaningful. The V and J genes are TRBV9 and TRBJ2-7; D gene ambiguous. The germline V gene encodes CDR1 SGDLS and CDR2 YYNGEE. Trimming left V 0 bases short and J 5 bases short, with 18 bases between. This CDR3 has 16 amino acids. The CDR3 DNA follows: TGTGCCAGCAGCGTAGGCAGGAGCCCATTTTTCAACGAGCAGTACTTC. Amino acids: CASSVGRSPFFNEQYF. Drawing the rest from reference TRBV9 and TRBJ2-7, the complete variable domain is DSGVTQTPKHLITATGQRVTLRCSPRSGDLSVYWYQQSLDQGLQFLIQYYNGEERAKGNILERFSAQQFPDLHSELNLSSLELGDSALYFCASSVGRSPFFNEQYFGPGTRLTVT.

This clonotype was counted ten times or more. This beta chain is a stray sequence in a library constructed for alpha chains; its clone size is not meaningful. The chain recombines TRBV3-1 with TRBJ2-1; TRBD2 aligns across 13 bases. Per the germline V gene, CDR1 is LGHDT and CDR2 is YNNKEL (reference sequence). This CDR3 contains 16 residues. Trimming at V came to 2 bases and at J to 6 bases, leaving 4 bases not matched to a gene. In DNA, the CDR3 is TGTGCCAGCAGCCAACGTAGGACTAGCGGGGGCAATGAGCAGTTCTTC. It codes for CASSQRRTSGGNEQFF.

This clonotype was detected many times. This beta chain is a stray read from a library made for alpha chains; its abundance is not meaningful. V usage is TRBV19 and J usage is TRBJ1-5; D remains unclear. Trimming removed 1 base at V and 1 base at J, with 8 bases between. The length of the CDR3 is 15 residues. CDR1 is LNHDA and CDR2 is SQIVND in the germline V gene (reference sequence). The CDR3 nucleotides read TGTGCCAGTAGTATAGGAGGGCAGAGCAATCAGCCCCAGCATTTT. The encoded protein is CASSIGGQSNQPQHF.

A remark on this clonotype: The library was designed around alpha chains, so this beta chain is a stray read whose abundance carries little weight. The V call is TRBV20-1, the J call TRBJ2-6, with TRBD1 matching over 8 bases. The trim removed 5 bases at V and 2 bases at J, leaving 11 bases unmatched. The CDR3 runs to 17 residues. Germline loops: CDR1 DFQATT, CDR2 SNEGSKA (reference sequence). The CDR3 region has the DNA TGCAGTGCTCCGGGACAGGACTGGGTAGCTGGGGCCAACGTCCTGACTTTC. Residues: CSAPGQDWVAGANVLTF.

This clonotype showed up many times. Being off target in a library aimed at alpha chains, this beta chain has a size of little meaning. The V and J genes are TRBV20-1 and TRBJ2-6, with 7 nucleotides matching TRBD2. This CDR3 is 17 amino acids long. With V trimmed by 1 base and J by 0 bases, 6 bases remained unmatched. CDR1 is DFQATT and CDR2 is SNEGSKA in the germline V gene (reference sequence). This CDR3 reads CSARGEGRSSGANVLTF. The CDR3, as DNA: TGCAGTGCTAGAGGGGAGGGAAGGAGCTCTGGGGCCAACGTCCTGACTTTC.

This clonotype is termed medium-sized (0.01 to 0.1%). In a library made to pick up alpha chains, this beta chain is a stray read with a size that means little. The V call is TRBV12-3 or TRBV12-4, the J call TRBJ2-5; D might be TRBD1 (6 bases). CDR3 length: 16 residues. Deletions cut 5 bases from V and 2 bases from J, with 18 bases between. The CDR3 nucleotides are TGTGCCAGCAGTCTTAGACAGGCCGCCTTACAAGAGACCCAGTACTTC. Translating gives CASSLRQAALQETQYF.

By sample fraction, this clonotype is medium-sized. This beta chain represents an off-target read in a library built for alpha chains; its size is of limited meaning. CDR3 sequence reads: CASSLSGGSNQPQHF. For the CDR3, the DNA is TGTGCCAGCAGTTTGTCAGGGGGAAGCAATCAGCCCCAGCATTTT. V usage is TRBV27 and J usage is TRBJ1-5; 7 bases are shared with TRBD1. The CDR3 has 15 residues. Germline V lookup: CDR1 MNHEY, CDR2 SMNVEV (reference sequence). V shed 3 bases and J 1 base; nucleotides not matched to a gene: 3.

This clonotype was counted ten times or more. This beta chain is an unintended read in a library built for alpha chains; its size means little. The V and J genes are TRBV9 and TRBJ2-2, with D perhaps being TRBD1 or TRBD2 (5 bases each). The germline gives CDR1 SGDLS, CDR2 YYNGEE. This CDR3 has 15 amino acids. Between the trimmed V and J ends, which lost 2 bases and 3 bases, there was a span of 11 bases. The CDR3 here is CASSVSGTDTGELFF. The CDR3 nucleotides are TGTGCCAGCAGCGTGTCCGGGACGGACACCGGGGAGCTGTTTTTT.

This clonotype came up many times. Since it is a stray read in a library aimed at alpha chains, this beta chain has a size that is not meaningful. CDR3 in amino acids: CANRGGASNTGELFF. CDR3 nucleotides: TGTGCCAACCGCGGGGGAGCATCTAACACCGGGGAGCTGTTTTTT. The chain has TRBV6-1 and TRBJ2-2; 7 bases align to TRBD2. This CDR3 spans 15 amino acids. The V and J ends lost 10 bases and 2 bases, in that order; junction bases with no gene match: 10. Germline loops: CDR1 MNHNS, CDR2 SASEGT.

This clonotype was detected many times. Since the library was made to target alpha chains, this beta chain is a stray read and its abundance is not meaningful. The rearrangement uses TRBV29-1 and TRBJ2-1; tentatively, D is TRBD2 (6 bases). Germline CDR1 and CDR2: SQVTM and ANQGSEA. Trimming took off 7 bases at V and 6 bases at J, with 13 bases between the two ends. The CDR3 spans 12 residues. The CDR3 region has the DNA TGCAGCGGTACGGGACTCGTCAATGAGCAGTTCTTC. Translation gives CSGTGLVNEQFF.

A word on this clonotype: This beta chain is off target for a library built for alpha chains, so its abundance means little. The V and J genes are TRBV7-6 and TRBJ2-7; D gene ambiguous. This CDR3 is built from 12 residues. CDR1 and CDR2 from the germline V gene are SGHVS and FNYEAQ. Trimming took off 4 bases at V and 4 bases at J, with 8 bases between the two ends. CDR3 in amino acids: CASSSDGYEQYF. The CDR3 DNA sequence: TGTGCCAGCAGCTCGGACGGTTACGAGCAGTACTTC.

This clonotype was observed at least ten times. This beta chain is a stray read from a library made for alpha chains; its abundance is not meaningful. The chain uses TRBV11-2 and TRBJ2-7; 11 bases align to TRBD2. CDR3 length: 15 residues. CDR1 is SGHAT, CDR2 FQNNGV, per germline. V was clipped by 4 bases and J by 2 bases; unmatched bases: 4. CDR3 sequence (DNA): TGTGCCAGCAGCTGGGGGACTAGCGGAGCCTACGAGCAGTACTTC. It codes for CASSWGTSGAYEQYF.

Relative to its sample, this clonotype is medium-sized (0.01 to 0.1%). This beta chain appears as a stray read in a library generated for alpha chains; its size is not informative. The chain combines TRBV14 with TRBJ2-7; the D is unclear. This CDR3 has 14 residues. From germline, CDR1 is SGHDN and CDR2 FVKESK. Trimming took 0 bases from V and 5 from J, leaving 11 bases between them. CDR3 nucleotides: TGTGCCAGCAGCCAAGATTCCCCGCCCCACGAGCAGTACTTC. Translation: CASSQDSPPHEQYF.

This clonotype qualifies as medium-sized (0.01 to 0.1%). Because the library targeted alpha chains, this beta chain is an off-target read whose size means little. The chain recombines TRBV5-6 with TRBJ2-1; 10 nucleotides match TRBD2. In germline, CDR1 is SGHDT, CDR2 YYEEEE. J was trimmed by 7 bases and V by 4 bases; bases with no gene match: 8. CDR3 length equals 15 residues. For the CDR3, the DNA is TGTGCCAGCAGCCCTGGAGCGGGAGGGGGTAATGAGCAGTTCTTC. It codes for CASSPGAGGGNEQFF.

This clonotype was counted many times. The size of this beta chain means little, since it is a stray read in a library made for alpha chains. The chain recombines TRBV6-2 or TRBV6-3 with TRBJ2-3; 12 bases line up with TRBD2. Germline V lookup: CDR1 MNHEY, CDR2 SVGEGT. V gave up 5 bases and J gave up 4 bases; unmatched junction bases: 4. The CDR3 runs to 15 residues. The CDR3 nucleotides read TGTGCCAGCAGTGTGACTAGCGGGAGTTCAGATACGCAGTATTTT. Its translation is CASSVTSGSSDTQYF.

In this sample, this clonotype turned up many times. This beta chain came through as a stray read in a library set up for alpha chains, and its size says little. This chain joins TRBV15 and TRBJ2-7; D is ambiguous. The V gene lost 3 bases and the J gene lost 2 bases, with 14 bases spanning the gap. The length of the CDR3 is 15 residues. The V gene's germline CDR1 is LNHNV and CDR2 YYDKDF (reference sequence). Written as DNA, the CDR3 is TGTGCCACCAGCAGCGTGCACCGTAAACCCTACGAGCAGTACTTC. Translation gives CATSSVHRKPYEQYF.

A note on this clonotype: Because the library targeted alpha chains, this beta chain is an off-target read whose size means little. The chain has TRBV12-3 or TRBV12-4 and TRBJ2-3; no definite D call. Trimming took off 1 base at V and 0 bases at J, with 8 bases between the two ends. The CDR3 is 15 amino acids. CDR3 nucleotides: TGTGCCAGCAGTTTAGTTGGGGTCAGCACAGATACGCAGTATTTT. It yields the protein CASSLVGVSTDTQYF.

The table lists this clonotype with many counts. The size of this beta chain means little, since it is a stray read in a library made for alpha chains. DNA of the CDR3: TGTGCCAGCAGCCCCCGACAGGGCGAGTGGCCCCTCCACTTT. This codes for CASSPRQGEWPLHF. The chain joins TRBV5-4 to TRBJ1-6, with 7 positions matching TRBD1. There are 14 residues in the CDR3. In germline, CDR1 is SGHNT, CDR2 YYREEE (reference sequence). J was trimmed by 13 bases and V by 4 bases; bases with no gene match: 11.

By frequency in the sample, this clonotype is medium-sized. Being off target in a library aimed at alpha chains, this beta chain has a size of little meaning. CDR3 sequence reads: CASSSGQGTLLETQYF. The CDR3 DNA follows: TGTGCCAGCAGCTCGGGACAGGGGACGCTGTTAGAGACCCAGTACTTC. The chain carries TRBV7-9 and TRBJ2-5; TRBD1 matches 10 bases. V was clipped by 4 bases and J by 4 bases; unmatched bases: 9. This CDR3 is 16 amino acids long. CDR1 SEHNR and CDR2 FQNEAQ come from the germline V gene (reference sequence).

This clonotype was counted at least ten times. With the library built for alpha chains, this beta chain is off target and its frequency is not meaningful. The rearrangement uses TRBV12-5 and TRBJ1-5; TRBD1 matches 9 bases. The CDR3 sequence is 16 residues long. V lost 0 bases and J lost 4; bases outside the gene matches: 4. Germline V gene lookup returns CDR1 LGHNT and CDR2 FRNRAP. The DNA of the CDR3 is TGTGCTAGTGGTTTGGTACTCGGACAGGGGAATCAGCCCCAGCATTTT. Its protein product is CASGLVLGQGNQPQHF.

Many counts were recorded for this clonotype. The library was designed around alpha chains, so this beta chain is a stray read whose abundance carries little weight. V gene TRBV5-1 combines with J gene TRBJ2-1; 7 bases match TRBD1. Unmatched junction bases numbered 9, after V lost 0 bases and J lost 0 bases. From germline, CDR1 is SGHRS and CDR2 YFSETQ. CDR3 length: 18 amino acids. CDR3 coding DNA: TGCGCCAGCAGCTTGGGAATGCCACAGGGGCTCTCCTACAATGAGCAGTTCTTC. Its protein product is CASSLGMPQGLSYNEQFF.

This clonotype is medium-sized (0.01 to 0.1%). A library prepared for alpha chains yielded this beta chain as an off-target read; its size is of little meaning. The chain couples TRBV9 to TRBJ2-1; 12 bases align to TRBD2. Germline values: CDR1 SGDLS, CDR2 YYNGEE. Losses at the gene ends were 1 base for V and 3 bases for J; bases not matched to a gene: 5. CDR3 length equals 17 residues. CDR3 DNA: TGTGCCAGCAGCGTACGACTAGCGGGAGCCCACTACAATGAGCAGTTCTTC. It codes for CASSVRLAGAHYNEQFF.

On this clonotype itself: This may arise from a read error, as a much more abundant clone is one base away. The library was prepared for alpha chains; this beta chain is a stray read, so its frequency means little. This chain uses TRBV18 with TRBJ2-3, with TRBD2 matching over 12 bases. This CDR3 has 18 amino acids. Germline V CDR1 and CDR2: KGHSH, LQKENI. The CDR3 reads CASTPSLAGGPRTDTQYF. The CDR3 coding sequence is TGTGCCAGCACACCATCCCTAGCGGGAGGGCCGAGGACAGATACGCAGTATTTT. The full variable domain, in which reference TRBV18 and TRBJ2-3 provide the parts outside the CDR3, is NAGVMQNPRHLVRRRGQEARLRCSPMKGHSHVYWYRQLPEEGLKFMVYLQKENIIDESGMPKERFSAEFPKEGPSILRIQQVVRGDSAAYFCASTPSLAGGPRTDTQYFGPGTRLTVL.

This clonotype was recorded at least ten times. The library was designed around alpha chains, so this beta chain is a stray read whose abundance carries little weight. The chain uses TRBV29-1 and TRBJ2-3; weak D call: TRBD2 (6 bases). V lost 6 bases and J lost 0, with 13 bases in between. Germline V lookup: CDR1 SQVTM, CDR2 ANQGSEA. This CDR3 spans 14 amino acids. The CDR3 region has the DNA TGCAGCGTGGCGGGACTTACTAGCACAGATACGCAGTATTTT. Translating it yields CSVAGLTSTDTQYF.

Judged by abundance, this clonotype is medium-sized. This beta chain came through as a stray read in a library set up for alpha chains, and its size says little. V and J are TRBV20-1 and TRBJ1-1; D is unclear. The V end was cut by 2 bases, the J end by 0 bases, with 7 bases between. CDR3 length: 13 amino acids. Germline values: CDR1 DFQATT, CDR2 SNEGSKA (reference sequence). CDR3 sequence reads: CSARYTVNTEAFF. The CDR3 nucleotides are TGCAGTGCTAGATATACAGTGAACACTGAAGCTTTCTTT.